The sequence of this T cell receptor beta chain was determined in a study of T cells in localized non-small cell lung cancer. Sequencing was performed with immunoSEQ multiplex PCR; in TCRdb, only in-frame clones are kept and a portion is missing. The sample gives 20,000 to 30,000 clones, about 85% of which show up once; 11% to 15% is in the top ten. Study-level results: Paired adjacent lung recovered a median approximately 62 of the top 100 tumor clones. The study found T cell clonality highest in uninvolved adjacent lung, above tumor.

A note on this clone: Antigen: not known.

This CDR3 spans 14 amino acids. J was trimmed by 7 bases and V by 4 bases; bases with no gene match: 7. CDR1 and CDR2 (germline): SGHVS, FNYEAQ. The TCR originated in a female donor at least 60 years old with stage II squamous cell lung carcinoma. This sample comprised peripheral blood, obtained before any cancer treatment. This chain joins TRBV7-6 and TRBJ1-2; 9 bases agree with TRBD1. CDR3 region: CASSYPDRGGGYTF. CDR3 in DNA: TGTGCCAGCAGCTACCCGGACAGGGGCGGTGGCTACACCTTC.